This T cell receptor (beta chain) was sequenced for a study of cytomegalovirus exposure and HLA in healthy donors. Repertoires were generated with immunoSEQ multiplex PCR, while TCRdb's copy carries only in-frame clones and drops some. Among roughly 170,000 clones listed, about four fifths were seen once. The study drew the donors from its roughly 130-subject validation cohort, separate from the roughly 670-subject first cohort. Study observations and caveats: High sensitivity and specificity were reportedly achieved when the classifier diagnosed cytomegalovirus status. In the roughly 120 validation repertoires, a later analysis found that first-cohort TCR clusters tended to co-occur.

Comments on this clone: The target antigen is unknown.

Germline V gene data show CDR1 as SNHLY and CDR2 as FYNNEI. Trimming cost V 4 bases and J 1 base, with 8 bases left between them. The CDR3 is 13 residues long. This chain joins TRBV2 and TRBJ2-7, with a possible D match to TRBD2 (6 bases). The source material was PBMCs. The sequence came from a woman aged 18-35 years in good health and CMV-seropositive. DNA of the CDR3: TGTGCCAGCAGTGGGCGGGAATCCTACGAGCAGTACTTC. Translating gives CASSGRESYEQYF.